The clone carrying this T cell receptor beta chain has only one observation. This entry belongs to a study of blood T cell repertoires in COVID-19. Study-wide context: Donors in the United States, Italy and Spain gave samples during acute or convalescent COVID-19. PBMCs, B-cell-depleted T cells, or T cells were the source of the cDNA or gDNA that made up the material.

CDR1 SGDLS and CDR2 YYNGEE come from the germline V gene. The CDR3 loop spans 14 amino acids. V trimming: 4 bases; J trimming: 8 bases; junction bases outside the gene matches: 8. The authors' processing: Estimates of nucleated cell counts were drawn from the amplification of reference gene primers. Here immunoSEQ multiplex PCR was the method, and the copy in TCRdb shows in-frame clones only, minus some. V and J calls and clone size come straight from that table; D and trimming were deduced from the DNA. The sample contains approximately 110,000 clones, about 85% of which appear only once. Sequences were obtained from peripheral blood. V is TRBV9 and J is TRBJ1-3; 8 positions match TRBD1. This receptor was taken from a man in his fifties or sixties with acute or convalescent COVID-19. CDR3: CASSRQGAGDTIYF. CDR3 nucleotide sequence: TGTGCCAGCAGCCGCCAGGGGGCCGGAGACACCATATATTTT.